The 20 T cell receptor beta chains below come from one sample, sequenced in a study of T cell repertoires in cytomegalovirus infection. These receptors have no identified antigens. TCRdb reprocessed the reads via MiXCR and lists one record per CDR3 protein. Of approximately 1,000,000 distinct CDR3 sequences in the sample, approximately 33% were seen once. The sample in question was cultured CD8+ T cells from PBMCs, obtained from culture after CMV antigen stimulation. The source of these receptors is a human donor in good health (CMV status not recorded). Some clones in this sample may be carry-over from other donors' samples.

In this sample, this clonotype turned up a few times. The rearrangement joins TRBV4-2 to TRBJ1-4; perhaps TRBD1 as D (5 bases). V was pared by 3 bases and J by 1 base, with 18 bases between. The CDR3 extends over 18 amino acids. CDR1 is LGHNA, CDR2 YNFKEQ, per germline. The CDR3 protein is CASSQGGAGDETNEKLFF. The CDR3 coding sequence is TGTGCCAGCAGCCAGGGTGGTGCGGGGGATGAAACTAATGAAAAACTGTTTTTT.

The CDR3 sequence is CASSFIDSPPNTGELFF. In DNA, the CDR3 is TGTGCCAGCAGTTTTATAGACAGCCCCCCTAACACCGGGGAGCTGTTTTTT. The chain recombines TRBV12-3 or TRBV12-4 with TRBJ2-2, with D possibly TRBD1 on 5 matching bases. The CDR3 is made up of 17 amino acids. Trimming stripped 3 bases from V and 2 bases from J, with 16 bases between.

This clonotype was detected ten times or more. This chain uses TRBV12-5 with TRBJ2-2, with TRBD2 as a possible D gene (5 bases). Trimming stripped 7 bases from V and 5 bases from J, with 20 bases between. The length of the CDR3 is 16 residues. Germline V gene data show CDR1 as LGHNT and CDR2 as FRNRAP. CDR3 sequence (DNA): TGTGCTAGTGCCGGATGGAACGGGGAACATACCGGGGAGCTGTTTTTT. This translates into CASAGWNGEHTGELFF.

This clonotype showed up just a few times. The chain links TRBV9 to TRBJ1-4, with D perhaps matching TRBD1 (6 bases). Germline V gene lookup returns CDR1 SGDLS and CDR2 YYNGEE. Trimming shortened V by 4 bases and J by 8 bases, and 18 bases separated the two germline ends. The CDR3 sequence is 15 residues long. The CDR3 spells CASSPFGGRGEKLFF. CDR3 DNA: TGTGCCAGCAGCCCGTTCGGGGGGCGAGGGGAAAAACTGTTTTTT.

This chain joins TRBV20-1 and TRBJ1-1; D is perhaps TRBD1 (5 bases). The CDR3 runs to 14 residues. In germline, CDR1 is DFQATT, CDR2 SNEGSKA (reference sequence). V shed 3 bases and J shed 0 bases, with 11 bases lying between them. CDR3 coding DNA: TGCAGTGCTAGGGACAACGCTATGAACACTGAAGCTTTCTTT. It translates to CSARDNAMNTEAFF.

This clonotype was seen a few times. The rearrangement uses TRBV4-3 and TRBJ2-3; a possible D gene is TRBD2 (5 bases). The V and J ends lost 4 bases and 3 bases respectively, with 11 bases between them. Germline V lookup: CDR1 LGHNA, CDR2 YSLEER. The CDR3 is 14 amino acids. The CDR3 loop is CASSPRETTDTQYF. The CDR3 DNA reads TGCGCCAGCAGCCCTCGGGAAACAACAGATACGCAGTATTTT.

Only a few counts were recorded for this clonotype. The chain recombines TRBV7-6 with TRBJ2-2; D remains unclear. V lost 5 bases, J lost 4 bases, and 8 bases lay in between. Per the germline V gene, CDR1 is SGHVS and CDR2 is FNYEAQ. CDR3 size: 13 residues. CDR3: CASSTRGTGELFF. CDR3 DNA sequence: TGTGCCAGCAGCACCCGAGGCACCGGGGAGCTGTTTTTT.

The chain has TRBV5-4 and TRBJ2-5; D may be TRBD1 (6 bases). The V and J ends lost 5 bases and 5 bases respectively, with 16 bases between them. The germline V gene encodes CDR1 SGHNT and CDR2 YYREEE (reference sequence). The CDR3 covers 14 residues. The CDR3 loop reads CASRPDSTRETQYF. CDR3 nucleotides: TGTGCCAGCAGACCGGACAGTACTAGGGAGACCCAGTACTTC.

The chain joins TRBV6-1 to TRBJ2-2, with 14 bases matching TRBD2. In germline, CDR1 is MNHNS, CDR2 SASEGT. V lost 5 bases to trimming and J lost 6 bases; unmatched junction nucleotides: 14. This CDR3 has 19 residues. The CDR3: CASSWDGTSGGLLPGELFF. The CDR3 nucleotides are TGTGCCAGCAGTTGGGATGGGACTAGCGGGGGCCTCCTCCCCGGGGAGCTGTTTTTT.

This sequence joins TRBV6-6 and TRBJ2-5; 7 positions match TRBD1. Germline lookup yields CDR1 MNHNY and CDR2 SVGAGI (reference sequence). The CDR3 length is 14 residues. J lost 2 bases, V lost 6 bases, and 6 bases had no gene match. The CDR3 protein is CASRTGVSQETQYF. Here the CDR3 DNA reads TGTGCCAGCAGAACAGGGGTCTCTCAAGAGACCCAGTACTTC.

This clonotype has more than one count but fewer than ten. J is TRBJ1-1 and V is TRBV27, with a tentative D call TRBD1 (6 bases). V lost 6 bases and J 5 bases, leaving 19 bases between the germline ends. CDR3 length: 15 amino acids. Germline assignment: CDR1 MNHEY and CDR2 SMNVEV (reference sequence). CDR3 coding DNA: TGTGCCAGCAGCTTTATAGGGGGGGGAAGTACTGAAGCTTTCTTT. Its translation: CASSFIGGGSTEAFF.

The chain recombines TRBV20-1 with TRBJ2-1, with D possibly called TRBD1 or TRBD2 (5 bases each). The germline CDR1 and CDR2 sequences are DFQATT and SNEGSKA (reference sequence). Trimming took 0 bases from V and 9 from J, leaving 15 bases between them. The CDR3 is 14 amino acids. CDR3 protein: CSARDREGTAEQFF. CDR3 nucleotides: TGCAGTGCTAGAGATCGGGAAGGGACGGCTGAGCAGTTCTTC.

Details on this clonotype: Just one base apart from a much larger clone, this may be a read error. Since the CDR3 does not end with the conserved phenylalanine or tryptophan, this likely comes from a read error. The CDR3 nucleotides are TGTGCCAGCAGCTTAGTGTCTATAAGCACAGATACGCAGTATTCT. Its translation: CASSLVSISTDTQYS. This chain uses TRBV7-8 with TRBJ2-3; D not resolved. The CDR3 runs 15 residues. Germline assignment: CDR1 SGHVS and CDR2 FQNEAQ. The V end lost 1 base, the J end lost 0 bases, and 8 bases lay between the germline ends.

This clonotype was observed a few times. The chain links TRBV5-5 to TRBJ2-3, with D perhaps TRBD2 (6 bases). V dropped 9 bases and J dropped 2 bases, with 25 bases sitting between them. The V gene's germline CDR1 is SGHKS and CDR2 YYEKEE (reference sequence). CDR3 length equals 17 residues. This CDR3 is CATPSTTVEGPTDTQYF. The CDR3 coding sequence is TGTGCCACCCCCTCCACGACAGTGGAGGGCCCCACAGATACGCAGTATTTT. The complete variable domain, with remaining parts taken from reference TRBV5-5 and TRBJ2-3, reads DAGVTQSPTHLIKTRGQQVTLRCSPISGHKSVSWYQQVLGQGPQFIFQYYEKEERGRGNFPDRFSARQFPNYSSELNVNALLLGDSALYLCATPSTTVEGPTDTQYFGPGTRLTVL.

J is TRBJ2-1 and V is TRBV7-6, with D unclear. The CDR3 loop spans 16 amino acids. Germline V gene data show CDR1 as SGHVS and CDR2 as FNYEAQ. The V gene lost 4 bases and the J gene lost 3 bases, with 16 bases spanning the gap. The CDR3 DNA is TGTGCCAGCAGCTCCCTTTACGGGCAGGACTACAATGAGCAGTTCTTC. Translated, it gives CASSSLYGQDYNEQFF.

The chain uses TRBV28 and TRBJ1-4, with D possibly matching TRBD1 (5 bases). Trimming pared 2 bases from V and 0 bases from J, leaving 13 bases between. Germline V CDR1 and CDR2: MDHEN, SYDVKM. The CDR3 runs to 17 residues. The CDR3: CASSLAARGATNEKLFF. In nucleotides, the CDR3 is TGTGCCAGCAGTTTAGCCGCCCGGGGCGCAACTAATGAAAAACTGTTTTTT.

This rearrangement joins TRBV12-5 to TRBJ2-6; possibly TRBD2 for D (5 bases). This CDR3 comprises 16 residues. The ends were cut back, 2 bases at V and 2 bases at J, with 10 bases in the middle. Germline-derived CDR1 and CDR2 are LGHNT and FRNRAP. As DNA, the CDR3 is TGTGCTAGTGGTTTGATGGACTTGACTGGGGCCAACGTCCTGACTTTC. Translated, it gives CASGLMDLTGANVLTF.

The chain joins TRBV12-3 or TRBV12-4 to TRBJ2-5, with 7 bases matching TRBD2. This CDR3 spans 16 amino acids. J lost 5 bases, V lost 5 bases, and 14 bases had no gene match. The CDR3 spells CASSTPGREGMETQYF. The CDR3 region has the DNA TGTGCCAGCAGTACCCCGGGGAGGGAAGGGATGGAGACCCAGTACTTC.

This clonotype showed up many times. The chain joins TRBV12-3 or TRBV12-4 to TRBJ1-1; D ambiguous. V gave up 8 bases and J gave up 1 base, with 14 bases separating them. The CDR3 length is 14 residues. The CDR3 region is CASGLRWANTEAFF. The CDR3 DNA reads TGTGCCAGCGGCCTCAGGTGGGCGAACACTGAAGCTTTCTTT.

Points on this clonotype: Germline and junction disagree at one end, which may indicate a read error. CDR3: CVISAIGGSEQGLGTDTQYF. CDR3 DNA sequence: TGTGTCATCAGTGCCATAGGGGGGTCAGAGCAGGGCCTTGGCACAGATACGCAGTATTTT. This sequence joins TRBV10-3 and TRBJ2-3, with D tentatively TRBD1 or TRBD2 (6 bases each). The CDR3 contains 20 residues. Germline CDR1 is ENHRY and CDR2 is SYGVKD.